This entry features one T cell receptor (beta chain) sequence. No antigen is known for it. The V and J ends are trimmed by 4 bases and 3 bases, leaving 17 bases between them. Including the terminal cysteine and phenylalanine, the CDR3 comprises 15 residues. The kept DNA is CDR3 alone, 45 bases in frame from the first base. The CDR1 and CDR2 encoded by the germline V gene are SGHRS and YFSETQ. Library preparation used the immunoSEQ multiplex PCR assay. For the multiplex PCR, a mixture combining 60 forward primers for TCR Vbeta segments and 13 reverse primers for TCR Jbeta segments was used. The CDR3 region of rearranged TCR beta genes was amplified from genomic DNA with a multiplex PCR assay. The Illumina HiSeq System was used to sequence the amplified TCR beta libraries as 87-base-pair reads. Per the authors' processing: In a later analysis, some 80 million unique TCR beta chains were counted across the roughly 700 repertoires, and around 11 million of these chains were shared by at least two donors. Raw reads were error-corrected and collapsed into unique sequences with a nearest-neighbor algorithm that merged closely related sequences to remove PCR and sequencing errors. Alignment of CDR3 sequences to IMGT reference sequences was used to assign V, D and J gene segments. For a sequence to be retained, a match of at least six nucleotides was required to both a V gene segment and a J gene segment. Rearrangements were called productive when the CDR3 lacked stop codons and stayed in frame with V and J; all others were non-productive. CDR3 was defined according to IMGT convention as the region running from the second conserved V-encoded cysteine to the conserved J-encoded phenylalanine. The earlier analysis of roughly 590 of the donors excluded sequences that lacked an unambiguous match to a single V gene segment. An earlier analysis of 500 to 700 of the donors classified V segments as functional when productive rearrangements were above 56.7% and as segregating when the standard deviation between donors was above 5%. A statistical classification framework was developed to diagnose cytomegalovirus status using the catalog of TCR beta chain sequences. A later analysis assigned V and J genes by comparing TCR nucleotide sequences with IMGT/GENE-DB human TR gene sequences. In a later analysis, CDR3 sequences and most-parsimonious VDJ recombination scenarios were assigned using the TCRdist pipeline. In a later analysis, every TCR beta chain was defined by the combination of its CDR3 amino acid sequence and its V-gene family, and reads without a unique V-gene family were dropped. A later analysis removed several hundred highly shared, low-generation-probability nucleotide sequences to deal with suspected cross-contamination and a sequencing artifact. For each public chain, a later analysis derived a clonal expansion index from normalized ranks of inferred template counts within each repertoire. In a later analysis, generation probabilities were computed with a VDJ recombination model fitted to out-of-frame rearrangements, and the resulting probabilities were checked against IGoR. Hypergeometric tests were used in a later analysis to score TCR-TCR, TCR-HLA and TCR-CMV co-occurrence, with a repertoire-size bias correction applied to the TCR pairs. False discovery rates were estimated in a later analysis by permuting HLA or CMV assignments 20 times. In a later analysis, co-occurring TCRs were grouped using DBSCAN, with TCRdist sequence similarity added in when clustering inside HLA-allele-positive subsets. Co-occurrence clustering excluded repertoires with fewer than 30,000 or more than 120,000 public chains, plus five with anomalous nucleotide sharing. Drawn from immuneACCESS, this table holds only the in-frame rearrangements with V and J called that TCRdb kept. Clones are partly lost; checked studies trace under half to an unresolved V gene and leave the rest unexplained. Clonal size and the V and J genes are those of that table, whereas D and trimming came from the DNA. The table for this sample records tens of thousands of clones. The ten biggest clones cover 4% of the sample.

This sample was included in a study of cytomegalovirus exposure and HLA in healthy donors (dated by TCRdb to 2017 to 2019). About the study as a whole: An earlier analysis of fewer than 750 of the donors reported over 250 Gb of sequence data and approximately 120 million unique TCR beta sequences obtained from approximately 180 million T cells. To predict cytomegalovirus infection status, the study brought together high-throughput TCR immunosequencing, statistical association of individual TCRs with disease status, and machine learning. Alongside the repertoire data, information on donor age, sex, ethnicity and CMV serostatus was compiled. The study aimed to test whether cataloging public T cell receptors could reveal signatures of past pathogen exposure. Typing coverage varied by locus: about 629-630 donors for A, B, C, DRB1 and DQB1; roughly 500 for DQA1; approximately 610 for DPA1; approximately 450 for DPB1. On average, around 240,000 unique TCR beta nucleotide sequences were sequenced per donor among a few hundred genotyped donors of the cohort, with 15% to 20% of those sequences being non-productive. Roughly five DR-DQ haplotypes were handled as single units for association and clustering because linkage in the cohort was strong. An earlier analysis of roughly 580 of the donors used high-throughput TCR beta sequencing to judge whether each TCR beta V gene segment behaved as functional or pseudogenic. Using immunosequencing, the study profiled T cell repertoires from 640 or so subjects and related those repertoires to cytomegalovirus serostatus. Every discovery cohort repertoire had been produced on one sequencing platform. A later genetic analysis took genome-wide SNP genotypes for 398 of the 666 donors and used that subset as a discovery cohort. Of the roughly 400 genotyped donors, less than 85% were placed in the genetic ancestry cluster associated with self-reported Caucasian donors. A later analysis re-analyzed previously published TCR beta repertoires from roughly 600 donors and added high-resolution HLA genotyping to study TCR occurrence patterns. Besides the first cohort of roughly 700 subjects, a separate validation cohort made up of 120 different subjects was used. Rather than using new phenotypic data, the later analysis identified candidate immune exposures from TCR beta sequences and from how often those sequences occurred across donors. Approximately 330 gigabases of sequencing data and 91 million or so unique TCR sequences made up an early release that covered 500 to 700 HLA-typed donors. Class I and class II HLA loci were covered by the typing at four-digit resolution.

Overall results and qualifications from the work: Cytomegalovirus status was reported to be diagnosed by the classifier with high specificity and sensitivity in both the original and validation cohorts. The cohort was sequenced for TCR beta chains only, and without alpha or paired-chain data the features that could be detected were limited. A later analysis found that most CMV-associated TCR beta chains appeared HLA-restricted, with HLA associations seemingly driven largely by CMV exposure. Some IMGT-functional V segments, including TRBV6-2 and TRBV6-3, could not be told apart with the 87-base-pair reads, so those segments were excluded. For the cohort, immune exposure information was limited to CMV serostatus. A later genetic analysis associated a missense DCLRE1C variant with V-gene and J-gene trimming of TCR beta chains, and an independent cohort replicated the association. An earlier analysis of roughly 570 of the donors showed that most TCR beta V segments appeared in productive rearrangements either about 90% or about 30% of the time, which broadly matched IMGT annotations. Linkage disequilibrium might explain the correlated functional status among segregating V segments, but an unknown experimental factor could not be ruled out. A cluster of highly shared sequence variants was judged likely to represent a technical artifact of the sequencing pipeline. Compared with the approximately 710-donor mean, donors in an Asian-associated ancestry cluster had fewer N-insertions in productive TCRs, according to a later genetic analysis. Compared with equally common non-associated chains, HLA-associated TCR beta chains in a later analysis were more clonally expanded and had lower generation probabilities. A total of 150 or so TCR beta chains were listed by the study as associated with cytomegalovirus. Most TCR sequences were seen in very few donors, while some public TCRs were found in many individuals. Specific HLA alleles were associated with 15,000 to 20,000 TCR beta sequences at a false discovery rate of 0.05 in a later analysis. Because HLA typing was unavailable for some donors at each locus, only the typed subset was used in association tests. In a later analysis, TCR association rates were found to vary across HLA loci, with the most associated TCRs seen for DRB1 alleles and the fewest for HLA-C alleles. The authors suggested that the approach could potentially be generalized to other disease states and immunological phenotypes. Roughly uniform sequencing depth across donors was assumed in presence/absence analyses, although this assumption may not hold. A further reported finding was that TCR beta sequences accurately predicted the HLA-A and HLA-B alleles for most subjects in the first cohort. The earlier analysis of some 560 of the donors excluded about 16 rarely observed V segments, including chromosome 9 orphons, because counts were too low. A later analysis reported that several top co-occurrence clusters appeared linked to parvovirus B19, influenza, CMV and Epstein-Barr virus. When HLA alleles, especially DR and DQ, strongly co-occurred, attributing TCR associations to individual alleles was difficult. Three of the identified cytomegalovirus-associated TCR beta chains were confirmed in vitro to be specific for cytomegalovirus antigens.

The cohort consisted of some 670 healthy bone marrow donors. At the time of sampling, all cohort members were nominally healthy, though unrecorded immune exposures were likely present. The donor tested CMV seronegative, placing the donor among the 350 or so seronegative members of the cohort. A peripheral blood sample was provided by each donor, and peripheral blood mononuclear cells were used for TCR beta sequencing. Genomic DNA extraction from the blood cell samples was performed with the Qiagen DNeasy Blood Extraction Kit. This clonotype was sampled from a male donor in good health and CMV-seronegative. Material: PBMCs. Recombination connected TRBV5-1 to TRBJ2-7; the D segment could be TRBD1, given 6 matching bases. The CDR3 is CASSPGTISSYEQYF. The DNA sequence is as follows: TGCGCCAGCAGCCCAGGGACAATCTCAAGCTACGAGCAGTACTTC.